The clone carrying this TCR beta chain is termed medium-sized. This entry comes from a study of blood T cell repertoires in COVID-19. At the level of the study: Samples representing acute and convalescent COVID-19 were sourced from the United States, Italy and Spain. T cells, B-cell-depleted T cells, or PBMCs provided the cDNA or gDNA that served as material.

CDR3 length equals 15 residues. V lost 0 bases to trimming and J lost 7 bases, with 14 bases between them. Germline V gives CDR1 SGHDT, CDR2 YYEEEE. Original methodology: Reference gene primers were amplified, and this amplification served to estimate nucleated cell counts. The assay was immunoSEQ multiplex PCR, and TCRdb's table has in-frame clones only and misses some. The D gene and trimming were derived from the DNA, and the V and J assignments and clone size from that table. This sample has under 150,000 clones, with about nine tenths found just once. The TCR sequence derives from a human donor in a cohort sampled during active COVID-19. The chain is built from TRBV5-6 and TRBJ2-1; tentatively, D is TRBD2 (5 bases). Sequences were obtained from peripheral blood. CDR3 region: CASSLASGLANEQFF. The CDR3 DNA reads as TGTGCCAGCAGCTTGGCGAGCGGCTTGGCAAATGAGCAGTTCTTC.